This T cell receptor (beta chain) was found in a study of a mutant IDH1 vaccine in newly diagnosed glioma. The overall study: The first vaccination came 4-6 weeks after radiotherapy alone, or with temozolomide cycles.

Time point given: week 11, during vaccination. All doses held 300 ug of mutant IDH1 20-mer peptide, with topical imiquimod. On this clone itself: The antigen remains undetermined.

This CDR3 comprises 15 residues. Trimming cost V 5 bases and J 1 base, with 14 bases left between them. Germline V gene data show CDR1 as SEHNR and CDR2 as FQNEAQ (reference sequence). Generated by immunoSEQ multiplex PCR, the TCRdb table keeps only in-frame clones and is missing some. Seen here are 35,000 or so clones, over 70% observed once, and the top ten hold over 12%. V and J are TRBV7-9 and TRBJ1-2; D uncertain. Specimen: peripheral blood mononuclear cells (PBMCs), collected from a glioma patient whose treatment included an IDH1 peptide vaccine. This receptor was taken from a woman aged 25 to 39 with glioma. Some clones in this sample may be carry-over from other donors' samples. The CDR3 reads CASSPSVRNNYGYTF. The CDR3 DNA follows: TGTGCCAGCAGCCCCTCGGTTCGCAATAACTATGGCTACACCTTC. The full variable domain, rest sourced from reference TRBV7-9 and TRBJ1-2, is DTGVSQNPRHKITKRGQNVTFRCDPISEHNRLYWYRQTLGQGPEFLTYFQNEAQLEKSRLLSDRFSAERPKGSFSTLEIQRTEQGDSAMYLCASSPSVRNNYGYTFGSGTRLTVV.